This is a list of T cell receptor beta chains from one sample in a study of T-cell memory formation after mild COVID-19. One entry per CDR3 protein results from TCRdb running MiXCR on the 5' RACE reads. The data hold more than 250,000 distinct CDR3 sequences, with 15% to 20% observed a single time. What was sequenced was PBMCs or a T cell subset sorted from them (not recorded which). These receptors came from a man between 18 and 35 years old who had mild COVID-19 (a few samples of this study predate the infection). Cell type and time point are not known. CDR3s include the opening cysteine and the closing phenylalanine or tryptophan. D genes are given only for firm matches. Part of the rows lack a size; the others show once, few, many or a class for expanded clones.

-	TRBJ2-3	14	TRBV12-5	few	TGTGCTAGTGGCCCCGGCAGCCGGACAGATACGCAGTATTTT	CASGPGSRTDTQYF
TRBD2	TRBJ2-6	20	TRBV12-3/TRBV12-4	few	TGTGCCAGCAGTCACCCCGTTTTGCGAGGCGGGGGTTCTGGGGCCAACGTCCTGACTTTC	CASSHPVLRGGGSGANVLTF
-	TRBJ2-7	12	TRBV12-3/TRBV12-4	few	TGTGCCAGCAGTAGGATCTCTGGGGAGCAGTACTTC	CASSRISGEQYF
TRBD1	TRBJ2-2	15	TRBV24-1	few	TGTGCCACGAGGCCCGACGGGGACAGTAGCGGGGAGCTGTTTTTT	CATRPDGDSSGELFF
-	TRBJ2-1	12	TRBV7-2	few	TGTGCCAGCAGCCGATTTGGACAGGAGCAGTTCTTC	CASSRFGQEQFF
-	TRBJ1-2	17	TRBV5-1	-	TGCGCCAGCAGCTTAGACAGGAGGATAACGAAAATCCATGGCTACACCTTC	CASSLDRRITKIHGYTF
TRBD2	TRBJ2-3	14	TRBV10-3	-	TGTGCCTCACGACTAGCAAGGGGCACAGATACGCAGTATTTT	CASRLARGTDTQYF
TRBD1	TRBJ1-1	13	TRBV12-3/TRBV12-4	-	TGTGCCAGCAGTCCCCCGGGACAGCCTGGAGCTTTCTTT	CASSPPGQPGAFF
-	TRBJ1-1	12	TRBV7-3	-	TGTGCCAGCAGCCACCCTGGGGCGGAAGCTTTCTTT	CASSHPGAEAFF
-	TRBJ1-1	13	TRBV7-3	-	TGTGCCAGCAGCGTCACAACCGGCACTGAAGCTTTCTTT	CASSVTTGTEAFF
-	TRBJ2-2	15	TRBV12-3/TRBV12-4	few	TGTGCCAGCAGTGCTAACCGGGACTACACCGGGGAGCTGTTTTTT	CASSANRDYTGELFF
-	TRBJ1-1	16	TRBV3-1	-	TGTGCCAGCAGTCCCCCGCCCGGCCTGGGGAACACTGAAGCTTTCTTT	CASSPPPGLGNTEAFF
-	TRBJ1-4	14	TRBV20-1	few	TGCAGTGCTAGTCAAGGGGCAACTAATGAAAAACTGTTTTTT	CSASQGATNEKLFF
-	TRBJ2-7	18	TRBV3-1	-	TGTGCCAGCAGCCAGAAGTGGTCGGTAGCGCTAAGCTCCTACGAGCAGTACTTC	CASSQKWSVALSSYEQYF
TRBD1	TRBJ1-1	17	TRBV29-1	few	TGCAGCGTCGCCACCTACTACGGGACAGGGGTGAACACTGAAGCTTTCTTT	CSVATYYGTGVNTEAFF
-	TRBJ1-1	11	TRBV20-1	-	TGCAGGGGGGAGGATAACACTGAAGCTTTCTTT	CRGEDNTEAFF
-	TRBJ2-3	13	TRBV5-1	-	TGCGCCAGCAGCTACAGGGTCACATATACGCAGTATTTT	CASSYRVTYTQYF
-	TRBJ2-1	12	TRBV7-9	many	TGTGCCAGCAGCTCCCTCTCCAATGAGCAGTTCTTC	CASSSLSNEQFF
-	TRBJ1-1	14	TRBV3-1	many	TGTGCCAGCAGCCAAGAAGGGGTTTACACTGAAGCTTTCTTT	CASSQEGVYTEAFF
-	TRBJ2-1	11	TRBV20-1	-	TGCAGTACCACAGGGTACAATGAGCAGTTCTTC	CSTTGYNEQFF
-	TRBJ2-4	17	TRBV5-1	-	TGCGCCAGCAGCTTGGACGCGACAGGACTAGCCAAAAACATTCAGTACTTC	CASSLDATGLAKNIQYF
-	TRBJ2-5	13	TRBV5-1	-	TGCGCCAGCAGCGCGGGGTACCAAGAGACCCAGTACTTC	CASSAGYQETQYF
-	TRBJ2-1	16	TRBV24-1	-	TGTGCCACCAGTGATGACGGGGGAAGCTCCTACAATGAGCAGTTCTTC	CATSDDGGSSYNEQFF
TRBD1	TRBJ1-6	16	TRBV5-1	-	TGCGCCAGCAGCGTCGGACAGGGTATTGAAAATTCACCCCTCCACTTT	CASSVGQGIENSPLHF
-	TRBJ2-7	13	TRBV7-2	-	TGTGCCAGCAGCTTATCTAGCGCCTACGAGCAGTACTTC	CASSLSSAYEQYF
-	TRBJ1-6	14	TRBV5-1	-	TGCGCCAGCAGCTTTCGACTTGATAATTCACCCCTCCACTTT	CASSFRLDNSPLHF
-	TRBJ2-7	11	TRBV30	-	TGTGCCTGGAGTGTAGGAGGGGAGCAGTACTTC	CAWSVGGEQYF